These 10 T cell receptor beta chains came from one sample sequenced in a study of blood T cell repertoires in COVID-19. The data were produced by immunoSEQ multiplex PCR, yet TCRdb's version contains in-frame clones alone and is incomplete. The data hold hundreds of thousands of clones, with around 87% observed a single time. Sample: peripheral blood. The receptors originated from a woman aged 25 to 39 who had recovered from COVID-19.

The V gene is TRBV19, the J gene TRBJ2-5, with D possibly matching TRBD1 (6 bases). The CDR3 runs 14 residues. CDR1 and CDR2 from the germline V gene are LNHDA and SQIVND (reference sequence). V gave up 6 bases and J gave up 4 bases, with 15 bases separating them. CDR3 loop: CASRTTGKAETQYF. DNA of the CDR3: TGTGCCAGTAGGACAACAGGGAAGGCAGAGACCCAGTACTTC.

V gene TRBV9 combines with J gene TRBJ2-7; TRBD2 matches at 11 bases. The V segment lost 2 bases and the J segment 4 bases; nucleotides outside the gene matches: 8. CDR1 is SGDLS and CDR2 is YYNGEE in the germline V gene. The CDR3 has 16 residues. CDR3 nucleotide sequence: TGTGCCAGCAGCGTGGGACTAGCGGAAGAGGGGTACGAGCAGTACTTC. Translated: CASSVGLAEEGYEQYF.

The chain uses TRBV5-1 and TRBJ2-3; a weak D match, TRBD1 (6 bases). Between the trimmed V and J ends, which lost 1 base and 3 bases, there was a span of 9 bases. The CDR3 extends over 14 amino acids. CDR1 and CDR2 (germline): SGHRS, YFSETQ. For the CDR3, the DNA is TGCGCCAGCAGCTTGACAGGGTGGACAGATACGCAGTATTTT. It yields the protein CASSLTGWTDTQYF.

The genes are TRBV5-1 and TRBJ1-1; D gene uncertain. Per the germline V gene, CDR1 is SGHRS and CDR2 is YFSETQ. The CDR3 loop spans 14 amino acids. Deletions cut 1 base from V and 4 bases from J, with 11 bases between. The CDR3: CASSLIGRTTEAFF. The CDR3 nucleotides read TGCGCCAGCAGCTTGATTGGGCGTACCACTGAAGCTTTCTTT.

V is TRBV30 and J is TRBJ1-5, with 8 bases matching TRBD1. After removal of 7 bases from V and 7 bases from J, the junction contained 6 bases not matched to a gene. This CDR3 has 12 amino acids. CDR1 and CDR2 (germline): GTSNPN, SVGIG (reference sequence). DNA of the CDR3: TGTGCCTTTCAGGGGGCAGGGCAGCCCCAGCATTTT. It yields the protein CAFQGAGQPQHF. Full variable domain (remainder filled in from reference TRBV30 and TRBJ1-5): SQTIHQWPATLVQPVGSPLSLECTVEGTSNPNLYWYRQAAGRGLQLLFYSVGIGQISSEVPQNLSASRPQDRQFILSSKKLLLSDSGFYLCAFQGAGQPQHFGDGTRLSIL.

V is TRBV3-1 (or the pseudogene TRBV3-2) and J is TRBJ2-3; TRBD2 might be the D (5 bases). The germline V gene encodes CDR1 LGHDT and CDR2 YNNKEL (reference sequence). The CDR3 covers 15 residues. V lost 1 base and J 4 bases, leaving 12 bases between the germline ends. CDR3: CASSQAREGSDTQYF. In DNA form, the CDR3 reads TGTGCCAGCAGCCAAGCCCGTGAGGGATCAGATACGCAGTATTTT.

The chain employs TRBV30 and TRBJ1-1, with 7 positions matching TRBD1. This CDR3 comprises 11 residues. The trim removed 5 bases at V and 5 bases at J, leaving 2 bases unmatched. The germline CDR1 and CDR2 sequences are GTSNPN and SVGIG (reference sequence). In nucleotides, the CDR3 is TGTGCCTGGGGGGGACAGACTGAAGCTTTCTTT. It codes for CAWGGQTEAFF.

This chain joins TRBV19 and TRBJ1-2; a weak D match, TRBD1 (6 bases). The CDR3 has 14 amino acids. With 5 bases removed from V and 0 bases from J, the gap between germline ends came to 10 bases. The V gene's germline CDR1 is LNHDA and CDR2 SQIVND (reference sequence). CDR3 sequence (DNA): TGTGCCAGTAGTTTTGGGACAACTAACTATGGCTACACCTTC. It codes for CASSFGTTNYGYTF.

The V and J genes are TRBV9 and TRBJ2-7, with 9 bases aligning to TRBD1. This CDR3 region has 16 residues. Germline-derived CDR1 and CDR2 are SGDLS and YYNGEE. V was clipped by 0 bases and J by 1 base; unmatched bases: 5. The CDR3 DNA follows: TGTGCCAGCAGCGTAGTCTCGACAGGGGGGTCCTACGAGCAGTACTTC. Translating gives CASSVVSTGGSYEQYF.

With respect to this clone: This same CDR3 is encoded by further DNA sequences in the sample. V gene TRBV6-5 combines with J gene TRBJ2-1, with D perhaps TRBD1 (6 bases). Germline CDR1 is MNHEY and CDR2 is SVGAGI. The CDR3 totals 14 residues. V lost 5 bases and J 4 bases, leaving 12 bases between the germline ends. CDR3 sequence reads: CASSNRDTYNEQFF. CDR3 nucleotides: TGTGCCAGCAGTAACCGGGACACTTACAATGAGCAGTTCTTC.